This note documents a single T cell receptor (beta chain) sequence. Its specificity is unknown. This sample includes further DNA sequences coding for the same CDR3. The sample belongs to a study of graft-versus-host responses after intestinal transplantation. This table comes from immunoSEQ multiplex PCR, and its TCRdb copy is limited to in-frame clones, with some not included. The sample yields about 88,000 clones, around 93% seen once. Study results and caveats: GvH clones were identified in recipient marrow, with some first appearing in ileum or blood. High graft-versus-host to host-versus-graft clonal ratios were seen in allografts of patients with graft-donor T cell macrochimerism.

The V end lost 2 bases, the J end lost 4 bases, and 6 bases lay between the germline ends. There are 12 residues in the CDR3. The germline gives CDR1 MDHEN, CDR2 SYDVKM. J is TRBJ2-7 and V is TRBV28, with D possibly being TRBD2 (6 bases). This specimen consisted of unstimulated CD4+ T cells sorted from spleen or lymph node cells, obtained before transplant. The receptor comes from a human donor who was the organ donor for an intestinal transplant. DNA of the CDR3: TGTGCCAGCAGTTTAGGGGGGTACGAGCAGTACTTC. This codes for CASSLGGYEQYF.